What follows are 18 T cell receptor beta chains derived from one specimen sequenced in a study of blood T cell repertoires in COVID-19. Repertoires were generated with immunoSEQ multiplex PCR, while TCRdb's copy carries only in-frame clones and drops some. The sample includes 100,000 to 150,000 clones, approximately 81% of them seen just once. The sequenced material came from peripheral blood. The receptors here all came from a man aged 55-75 years with acute or convalescent COVID-19.

This clone appeared a single time. V gene TRBV19 combines with J gene TRBJ2-3; 11 nucleotides align to TRBD2. J gave up 3 bases and V 4 bases, and 6 bases lay outside the gene matches. Germline-derived CDR1 and CDR2 are LNHDA and SQIVND (reference sequence). CDR3 length: 16 residues. The CDR3 region has the DNA TGTGCCAGTAGTAAGACTAGCGGGATTACGACAGATACGCAGTATTTT. This encodes CASSKTSGITTDTQYF.

The chain joins TRBV5-4 to TRBJ2-7, with TRBD1 identical over 8 bases. Looked up from germline, CDR1 is SGHNT and CDR2 is YYREEE (reference sequence). The V gene end was trimmed by 4 bases and the J gene end by 3 bases; junction bases not matched to a gene: 3. The CDR3 consists of 13 residues. The CDR3 sequence is CASSRTGNYEQYF. CDR3 bases: TGTGCCAGCAGCAGGACAGGGAACTACGAGCAGTACTTC.

This clone was seen just once. The rearrangement links TRBV5-4 to TRBJ2-3; TRBD2 matches 12 bases. Per the germline V gene, CDR1 is SGHNT and CDR2 is YYREEE (reference sequence). V dropped 4 bases and J dropped 2; count of bases not matched to a gene: 2. The CDR3 consists of 15 residues. This CDR3 reads CASSTSGGNTDTQYF. The CDR3 nucleotides read TGTGCCAGCAGCACTAGCGGGGGGAACACAGATACGCAGTATTTT.

The chain links TRBV7-8 to TRBJ2-3, with TRBD1 identical over 7 bases. Germline V CDR1 and CDR2: SGHVS, FQNEAQ. V shed 1 base, J shed 2 bases, and the junction held 6 bases outside the gene matches. The CDR3 runs to 16 residues. CDR3 protein: CASSLVAGTATDTQYF. In DNA, the CDR3 is TGTGCCAGCAGCTTAGTCGCCGGGACAGCCACAGATACGCAGTATTTT.

The genes are TRBV19 and TRBJ1-1, with 8 bases identical to TRBD1. Germline trimming cut 7 bases from V and 5 bases from J; bases unmatched to any gene: 15. The CDR3 consists of 16 residues. Germline loops: CDR1 LNHDA, CDR2 SQIVND (reference sequence). The CDR3 DNA reads TGTGCCAGTAATGTCTTGGACAGGGTACCGGGAACTGAAGCTTTCTTT. This gives the protein CASNVLDRVPGTEAFF.

The chain links TRBV11-1 to TRBJ1-6; 7 bases agree with TRBD1. From germline, CDR1 is SGHAT and CDR2 FQDESV (reference sequence). With V trimmed by 0 bases and J by 4 bases, 3 bases remained unmatched. The CDR3 sequence is 16 residues long. CDR3 residues: CASSLAGRGYNSPLHF. CDR3 nucleotides: TGTGCCAGCAGCTTAGCCGGCAGGGGGTATAATTCACCCCTCCACTTT.

This clone was found a few times. The V gene is TRBV27, the J gene TRBJ1-2; the match to TRBD1 covers 7 bases. Germline CDR1 is MNHEY and CDR2 is SMNVEV (reference sequence). The CDR3 has 16 amino acids. Unmatched junction bases numbered 11, after V lost 5 bases and J lost 2 bases. This chain's CDR3 is CASSPLDRLVNYGYTF. CDR3 DNA sequence: TGTGCCAGCAGTCCCCTGGACAGGCTGGTCAACTATGGCTACACCTTC.

This clone was counted only a few times. The V gene is TRBV6-5, the J gene TRBJ1-2; D is unclear. Trimming took 7 bases from V and 8 from J, leaving 17 bases between them. The CDR3 extends over 13 amino acids. Looked up from germline, CDR1 is MNHEY and CDR2 is SVGAGI. The CDR3: CASTRGRERGYTF. The CDR3 DNA reads as TGTGCCAGCACCCGAGGGAGGGAAAGGGGCTACACCTTC.

In its sample, this clone was seen once. The CDR3 DNA reads as TGTGCCATCAGTGAAGGGACAGGGGGGCCCTACGAGCAGTACTTC. Amino acid sequence: CAISEGTGGPYEQYF. The gene calls are TRBV10-3 and TRBJ2-7; TRBD1 matches 11 bases. Per germline, CDR1 ENHRY and CDR2 SYGVKD. V was clipped by 3 bases and J by 2 bases; unmatched bases: 3. This CDR3 is built from 15 residues.

The rearrangement joins TRBV6-5 to TRBJ1-1; tentative D call: TRBD1 (5 bases). Looked up from germline, CDR1 is MNHEY and CDR2 is SVGAGI. V was cut by 10 bases and J by 1 base, with 7 bases left in between. The length of the CDR3 is 11 residues. CDR3 protein: CATRGNTEAFF. DNA for the CDR3: TGTGCCACAAGGGGGAACACTGAAGCTTTCTTT.

The chain links TRBV5-1 to TRBJ1-1, with TRBD1 matching over 7 bases. This CDR3 is 14 amino acids long. Germline V gives CDR1 SGHRS, CDR2 YFSETQ. Trimming removed 5 bases from V and 0 bases from J; junction bases left unmatched: 4. As DNA, the CDR3 is TGCGCCAGCAGACCGGGACAGATGAACACTGAAGCTTTCTTT. This translates into CASRPGQMNTEAFF.

The chain has TRBV5-4 and TRBJ2-2, with TRBD2 matching 14 bases. The germline V gene encodes CDR1 SGHNT and CDR2 YYREEE (reference sequence). Unmatched junction bases numbered 7, after V lost 5 bases and J lost 4 bases. The CDR3 loop spans 17 amino acids. CDR3 region: CASRATSGGAITGELFF. The CDR3 coding sequence is TGTGCCAGCAGGGCGACTAGCGGGGGGGCCATCACCGGGGAGCTGTTTTTT.

The chain combines TRBV28 with TRBJ2-2; perhaps TRBD2 as D (6 bases). V shed 5 bases and J shed 6 bases, with 19 bases lying between them. In germline, CDR1 is MDHEN, CDR2 SYDVKM. The CDR3 consists of 16 residues. The CDR3: CASSPPTSLGAGELFF. CDR3 nucleotide sequence: TGTGCCAGCAGTCCCCCGACTAGTTTGGGCGCCGGGGAGCTGTTTTTT.

The V call is TRBV27, the J call TRBJ1-2; D gene uncertain. The CDR3 spans 15 residues. Germline V gives CDR1 MNHEY, CDR2 SMNVEV (reference sequence). The ends were cut back, 6 bases at V and 1 base at J, with 15 bases in the middle. The CDR3 spells CASSPIPTGNYGYTF. In nucleotides, the CDR3 is TGTGCCAGCAGCCCAATCCCCACGGGTAACTATGGCTACACCTTC.

The J gene is TRBJ2-4, the V gene TRBV3-1 (or the pseudogene TRBV3-2), with D unclear. The CDR3 is 13 residues long. Germline CDR1 is LGHDT and CDR2 is YNNKEL (reference sequence). V was trimmed by 1 base and J by 4 bases, leaving 5 bases between them. DNA of the CDR3: TGTGCCAGCAGCCAAGGTCAGAAAAACATTCAGTACTTC. Encoded protein: CASSQGQKNIQYF.

The rearrangement links TRBV19 to TRBJ1-2; D remains unclear. The CDR3 totals 11 residues. V was pared by 3 bases and J by 7 bases, with 6 bases between. CDR1 and CDR2 (germline): LNHDA, SQIVND (reference sequence). The CDR3 is CASSMTFGYTF. The CDR3 region has the DNA TGTGCCAGTAGTATGACTTTTGGCTACACCTTC.

The CDR3 DNA reads as TGTGCCAGCAGTTCGGACAGAAACTTAGGCTATGGCTACACCTTC. It encodes CASSSDRNLGYGYTF. The V call is TRBV6-2 or TRBV6-3, the J call TRBJ1-2, with D perhaps TRBD1 (6 bases). The germline V gene encodes CDR1 MNHEY and CDR2 SVGEGT. The length of the CDR3 is 15 residues. V was clipped by 4 bases and J by 4 bases, with 16 bases between them.

The chain recombines TRBV20-1 with TRBJ2-7; the match to TRBD2 covers 7 bases. J lost 2 bases, V lost 7 bases, and 2 bases had no gene match. Germline-derived CDR1 and CDR2 are DFQATT and SNEGSKA (reference sequence). The CDR3 covers 11 residues. CDR3 sequence reads: CSGGTTYEQYF. CDR3 DNA sequence: TGCAGTGGCGGGACTACCTACGAGCAGTACTTC.